Below, 22 T cell receptor beta chains from the same sample are listed, as sequenced in a study of control samples from healthy donors and cancer patients. Assay: immunoSEQ multiplex PCR; the TCRdb copy retains only in-frame clones and omits some. The data show 100,000 to 150,000 clones, with more than 75% seen just once and approximately 9% held by the top ten. The sample taken for sequencing was blood. Receptors originate from a man in his forties in good health.

This rearrangement joins TRBV6-5 to TRBJ1-1; D possibly corresponds to TRBD1 (6 bases). The germline V and J ends were trimmed by 6 bases and 4 bases, with 12 bases remaining between them. This CDR3 is 13 amino acids long. Germline V gives CDR1 MNHEY, CDR2 SVGAGI. CDR3 in DNA: TGTGCCAGCAGGTCTAGGGGGGGCACTGAAGCTTTCTTT. It yields the protein CASRSRGGTEAFF.

The genes are TRBV6-5 and TRBJ1-6; D is possibly TRBD1 (6 bases). Trimming removed 5 bases from V and 7 bases from J, with 15 bases in between. Per germline, CDR1 MNHEY and CDR2 SVGAGI. The length of the CDR3 is 15 residues. The CDR3 DNA follows: TGTGCCAGCAGTCCCGGACAGCGGATGAATTCACCCCTCCACTTT. It encodes CASSPGQRMNSPLHF.

The gene calls are TRBV7-7 and TRBJ1-1; 7 nucleotides line up with TRBD1. This CDR3 has 17 residues. CDR1 SSHAT and CDR2 FNYEAQ come from the germline V gene (reference sequence). The ends lost 3 bases at V and 7 bases at J; junction bases unmatched: 17. The DNA of the CDR3 is TGTGCCAGCAGCTTTAGGGGGGGGAAATTGGGACAGAGTGAAGCTTTCTTT. It yields the protein CASSFRGGKLGQSEAFF.

The chain carries TRBV5-1 and TRBJ2-1; the match to TRBD1 covers 7 bases. The length of the CDR3 is 15 residues. V dropped 4 bases and J dropped 0; count of bases not matched to a gene: 4. Germline V gene lookup returns CDR1 SGHRS and CDR2 YFSETQ. The CDR3 coding sequence is TGCGCCAGCAGCCAGACAGGGAGCTCCTACAATGAGCAGTTCTTC. Protein: CASSQTGSSYNEQFF.

The chain couples TRBV3-1 (or the pseudogene TRBV3-2) to TRBJ2-3, with 9 nucleotides matching TRBD2. Germline V lookup: CDR1 LGHDT, CDR2 YNNKEL (reference sequence). This CDR3 comprises 17 residues. The J segment lost 7 bases and the V segment lost 1 base, leaving 12 bases of the junction unmatched. The CDR3 nucleotides read TGTGCCAGCAGCCAAGTTGGAGGTAGCGGGGGCATGCATACGCAGTATTTT. This translates into CASSQVGGSGGMHTQYF.

This chain joins TRBV5-1 and TRBJ1-3; TRBD1 matches 8 bases. The CDR3 consists of 16 residues. Losses at the gene ends were 4 bases for V and 3 bases for J; bases not matched to a gene: 9. Germline V gives CDR1 SGHRS, CDR2 YFSETQ. CDR3 nucleotides: TGCGCCAGCAGCACCGGGACAGGCCGCGATGGAAACACCATATATTTT. Translation: CASSTGTGRDGNTIYF.

The rearrangement uses TRBV4-3 and TRBJ1-1; TRBD1 might be the D (5 bases). In germline, CDR1 is LGHNA, CDR2 YSLEER. The V end was cut by 4 bases, the J end by 1 base, with 10 bases between. There are 14 residues in the CDR3. CDR3 protein: CASSRTGQNTEAFF. In nucleotides, the CDR3 is TGCGCCAGCAGCCGAACCGGACAGAACACTGAAGCTTTCTTT.

As for this clone: Other nucleotide sequences from this sample produce the same CDR3. J is TRBJ2-1 and V is TRBV7-9; TRBD2 agrees at 8 bases. Germline trimming cut 5 bases from V and 2 bases from J; bases unmatched to any gene: 8. Germline lookup yields CDR1 SEHNR and CDR2 FQNEAQ (reference sequence). CDR3 length: 16 residues. CDR3 region: CASSPRLAGTYNEQFF. The CDR3 DNA reads as TGTGCCAGCAGCCCGCGGTTAGCGGGGACCTACAATGAGCAGTTCTTC.

The V and J genes are TRBV5-1 and TRBJ1-1; 9 bases fit TRBD1. With 3 bases clipped from V and 1 base from J, the junction kept 4 bases outside the gene matches. CDR1 SGHRS and CDR2 YFSETQ come from the germline V gene. This CDR3 spans 15 amino acids. CDR3 coding DNA: TGCGCCAGCAGCTCCGGGGGACAGGGGAACACTGAAGCTTTCTTT. Protein product: CASSSGGQGNTEAFF.

The chain is built from TRBV18 and TRBJ1-5; no reliable D call. CDR3 length: 13 amino acids. V lost 3 bases and J 5 bases, leaving 8 bases between the germline ends. Germline V gene data show CDR1 as KGHSH and CDR2 as LQKENI. The CDR3 coding sequence is TGTGCCAGCTCACCCGACCTGGATCAGCCCCAGCATTTT. It codes for CASSPDLDQPQHF.

The V call is TRBV3-1 (or the pseudogene TRBV3-2), the J call TRBJ1-1; no clear D. The CDR3 consists of 16 residues. Germline lookup yields CDR1 LGHDT and CDR2 YNNKEL (reference sequence). Trimming shortened V by 1 base and J by 5 bases, and 17 bases separated the two germline ends. CDR3 in amino acids: CASSQGSGRTFTEAFF. The CDR3 DNA reads TGTGCCAGCAGCCAAGGCTCGGGAAGAACATTTACTGAAGCTTTCTTT.

This chain uses TRBV6-6 with TRBJ2-3, with 13 bases that match TRBD2. There are 15 residues in the CDR3. V shed 5 bases and J 6 bases; nucleotides not matched to a gene: 5. Germline assignment: CDR1 MNHNY and CDR2 SVGAGI (reference sequence). This CDR3 reads CASSRTSGGGDTQYF. In DNA, the CDR3 is TGTGCCAGCAGTCGGACTAGCGGGGGAGGGGATACGCAGTATTTT.

This sequence joins TRBV7-2 and TRBJ1-6; TRBD1 matches at 7 bases. CDR3 size: 19 residues. V dropped 5 bases and J dropped 0; count of bases not matched to a gene: 13. Germline loops: CDR1 SGHTA, CDR2 FQGNSA. The CDR3 reads CASSRLRTGISSYNSPLHF. DNA of the CDR3: TGTGCCAGCAGCCGTCTCAGGACAGGCATTAGCTCCTATAATTCACCCCTCCACTTT.

The table lists this clone with a few counts. The chain is built from TRBV6-4 and TRBJ1-1; maybe TRBD1 (5 bases). This CDR3 spans 16 amino acids. Looked up from germline, CDR1 is MRHNA and CDR2 is SNTAGT. The ends were cut back, 2 bases at V and 2 bases at J, with 15 bases in the middle. In nucleotides, the CDR3 is TGTGCCAGCAGTGACCCTTCTCCGAGGGGAAACACTGAAGCTTTCTTT. This codes for CASSDPSPRGNTEAFF.

This clone was detected a few times. The V gene is TRBV7-9, the J gene TRBJ2-3, with a weak D call TRBD1 (7 bases). Trimming took off 1 base at V and 1 base at J, with 15 bases between the two ends. Germline V gives CDR1 SEHNR, CDR2 FQNEAQ (reference sequence). The CDR3 is 17 amino acids. Written as DNA, the CDR3 is TGTGCCAGCAGCTTAGGGTCGGCAGGGGGGCGCACAGATACGCAGTATTTT. Its protein is CASSLGSAGGRTDTQYF.

This clone was picked up a small number of times. The rearrangement joins TRBV7-8 to TRBJ2-7; tentative D call: TRBD1 (5 bases). The CDR3 is made up of 14 amino acids. Germline loops: CDR1 SGHVS, CDR2 FQNEAQ. V lost 0 bases, J lost 4 bases, and 10 bases lay in between. The CDR3 is CASSLAGQGYEQYF. For the CDR3, the DNA is TGTGCCAGCAGCTTAGCGGGGCAGGGATACGAGCAGTACTTC.

In DNA form, the CDR3 reads TGTGCCAGCAGCGTAGCCGCGGGAGGCGAGCAGTACTTC. This gives the protein CASSVAAGGEQYF. This chain joins TRBV9 and TRBJ2-7; 8 bases align to TRBD2. The CDR3 length is 13 residues. CDR1 and CDR2 from the germline V gene are SGDLS and YYNGEE. V trimming: 0 bases; J trimming: 6 bases; junction bases outside the gene matches: 2.

As DNA, the CDR3 is TGTGCCTGGAGGCTTGAGTTGAGCTCCTATAATTCACCCCTCCACTTT. Translated: CAWRLELSSYNSPLHF. This chain links TRBV30 with TRBJ1-6; the D is unclear. CDR1 is GTSNPN, CDR2 SVGIG, per germline (reference sequence). The length of the CDR3 is 16 residues. Trimming took off 3 bases at V and 0 bases at J, with 12 bases between the two ends.

The chain couples TRBV10-2 to TRBJ2-3, with 8 bases matching TRBD2. Germline CDR1 WSHSY, CDR2 SAAADI. The trim removed 5 bases at V and 3 bases at J, leaving 10 bases unmatched. This CDR3 contains 16 residues. This CDR3 reads CASSNGGASVTDTQYF. The CDR3 nucleotides are TGCGCCAGCAGTAACGGGGGGGCCTCCGTTACAGATACGCAGTATTTT.

The chain carries TRBV10-1 and TRBJ1-1; a possible D gene is TRBD1 (5 bases). V gave up 6 bases and J gave up 1 base, with 9 bases separating them. The CDR3 covers 13 residues. The germline V gene encodes CDR1 WNHNN and CDR2 SYGVQD (reference sequence). The CDR3 DNA reads as TGCGCCAGCAGACCCACAGGGAACACTGAAGCTTTCTTT. Amino acids: CASRPTGNTEAFF.

This clone was observed a handful of times. The V and J genes are TRBV7-2 and TRBJ1-5, with D hard to call. This CDR3 comprises 14 residues. Trimming took off 1 base at V and 5 bases at J, with 9 bases between the two ends. Germline V gene data show CDR1 as SGHTA and CDR2 as FQGNSA. The CDR3 region has the DNA TGTGCCAGCAGCTTAGATGGAGGTCATCAGCCCCAGCATTTT. It codes for CASSLDGGHQPQHF.

The chain uses TRBV5-4 and TRBJ2-7; no clear D. Germline CDR1 SGHNT, CDR2 YYREEE (reference sequence). This CDR3 has 13 residues. V lost 2 bases, J lost 6 bases, and 12 bases lay in between. In DNA, the CDR3 is TGTGCCAGCAGCTTAAATTCCAAGCGCGAGCAGTACTTC. Amino acid sequence: CASSLNSKREQYF.